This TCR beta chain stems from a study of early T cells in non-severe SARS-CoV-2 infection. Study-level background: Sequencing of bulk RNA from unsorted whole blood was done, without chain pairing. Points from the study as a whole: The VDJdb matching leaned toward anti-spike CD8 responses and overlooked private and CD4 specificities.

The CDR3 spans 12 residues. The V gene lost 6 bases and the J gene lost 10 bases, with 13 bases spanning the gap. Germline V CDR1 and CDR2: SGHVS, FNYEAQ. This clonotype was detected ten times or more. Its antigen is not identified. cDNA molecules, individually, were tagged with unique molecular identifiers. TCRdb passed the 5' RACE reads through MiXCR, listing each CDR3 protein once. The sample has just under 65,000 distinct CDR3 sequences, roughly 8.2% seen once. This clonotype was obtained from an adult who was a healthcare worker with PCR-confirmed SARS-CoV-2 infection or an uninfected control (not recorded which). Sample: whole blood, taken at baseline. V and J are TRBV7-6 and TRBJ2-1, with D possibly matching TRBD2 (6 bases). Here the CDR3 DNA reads TGTGCCAGCAGTTCCCGGGACTCGGAGCAGTTCTTC. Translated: CASSSRDSEQFF. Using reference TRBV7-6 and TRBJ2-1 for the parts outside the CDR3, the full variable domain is GAGVSQSPRYKVTKRGQDVALRCDPISGHVSLYWYRQALGQGPEFLTYFNYEAQQDKSGLPNDRFSAERPEGSISTLTIQRTEQRDSAMYRCASSSRDSEQFFGPGTRLTVL.